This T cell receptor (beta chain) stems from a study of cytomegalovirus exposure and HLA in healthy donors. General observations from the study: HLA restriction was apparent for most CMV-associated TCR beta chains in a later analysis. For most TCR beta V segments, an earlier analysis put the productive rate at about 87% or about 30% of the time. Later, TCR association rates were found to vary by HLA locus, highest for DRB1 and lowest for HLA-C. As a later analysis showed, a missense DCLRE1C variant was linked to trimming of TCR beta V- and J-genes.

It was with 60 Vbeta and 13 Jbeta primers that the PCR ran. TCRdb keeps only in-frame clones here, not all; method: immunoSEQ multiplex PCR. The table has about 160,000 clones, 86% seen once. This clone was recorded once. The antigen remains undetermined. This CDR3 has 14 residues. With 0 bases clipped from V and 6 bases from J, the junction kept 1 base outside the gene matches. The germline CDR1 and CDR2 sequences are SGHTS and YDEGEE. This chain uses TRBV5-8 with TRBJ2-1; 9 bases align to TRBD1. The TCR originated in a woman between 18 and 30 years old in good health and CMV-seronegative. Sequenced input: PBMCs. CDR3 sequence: CASSLVTGGNEQFF. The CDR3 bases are TGTGCCAGCAGCTTGGTGACAGGGGGCAATGAGCAGTTCTTC.